This T cell receptor beta chain originates from a study of beta chain features in type 1 diabetes. General study findings and limits: Fewer insertions but more deletions were seen at VDJ junctions in type 1 diabetes patients. Patients showed naive, central memory and Treg TCRB repertoires that appeared more similar than those of healthy donors.

Of the isolated RNA, all was reverse transcribed, and so the sequenced material was expressed TCRB transcripts. Some clones are missing from TCRdb's copy, which holds only in-frame ones; the method was immunoSEQ multiplex PCR. The sample contains 200,000 to 250,000 clones, 11% of which appear only once. This clone was counted at least ten times. No antigen is known for it. By way of CD45RO/CCR7/CD25/CD127/CD95/CD27, the CD4+ regulatory, stem cell-like memory, central memory and naive cells were sorted. Every sorted population was more than 98% pure. The sequenced material came from central memory CD4+ T cells from blood. This receptor was identified in a man between 18 and 35 years old in good health.

Here the CDR3 DNA reads TGTGCCTCTACAGGGAAAGGGCAAGAGACCCAGTACTTC. It codes for CASTGKGQETQYF. This chain links TRBV30 with TRBJ2-5, with a weak D call TRBD1 (6 bases). Germline CDR1 and CDR2: GTSNPN and SVGIG (reference sequence). The CDR3 is 13 residues long. Trimming took 7 bases from V and 2 from J, leaving 14 bases between them.